This TCR beta chain was recorded in a study of shared clonotypes between healthy human individuals. The germline V gene encodes CDR1 MNHNS and CDR2 SASEGT. Trimming cost V 11 bases and J 5 bases; bases outside gene matches: 4. The CDR3 runs to 13 residues. The healthy adult donors were HIV-negative and reported no recent acute infections or vaccinations. The authors divided CD4+ cells into CD45RA+ naive and CD45RA-negative memory subsets. This was a deep-level run. The protocol was immunoSEQ multiplex PCR, while the TCRdb copy is restricted to in-frame clones and leaves out a portion. The sample consists of 2 million to 2.5 million clones, around 90% of them appearing once.

The sequenced material came from naive CD4+ T cells from PBMCs. Documented subset: CD45RA+ positively selected. This clonotype originated in a man between 18 and 35 years old in good health. Some clones in this sample may be carry-over from other donors' samples. The genes are TRBV6-1 and TRBJ1-5; 12 positions agree with TRBD1. The CDR3 DNA reads as TGTGCCGGGGGGACAGGGGGCGATCAGCCCCAGCATTTT. Amino acids: CAGGTGGDQPQHF.